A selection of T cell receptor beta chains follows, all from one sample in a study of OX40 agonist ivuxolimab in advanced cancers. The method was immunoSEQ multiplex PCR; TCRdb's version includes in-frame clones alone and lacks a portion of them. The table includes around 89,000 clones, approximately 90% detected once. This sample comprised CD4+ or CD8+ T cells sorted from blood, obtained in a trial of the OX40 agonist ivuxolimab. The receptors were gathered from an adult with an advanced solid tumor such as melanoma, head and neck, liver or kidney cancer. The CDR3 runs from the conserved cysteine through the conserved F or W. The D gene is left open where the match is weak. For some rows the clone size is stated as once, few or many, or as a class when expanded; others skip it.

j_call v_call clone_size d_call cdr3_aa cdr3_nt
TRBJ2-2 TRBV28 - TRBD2 CASTTSGRIFGTGELFF TGTGCCAGCACGACTAGCGGGAGGATCTTCGGGACCGGGGAGCTGTTTTTT
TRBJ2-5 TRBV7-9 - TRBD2 CASSLTSGGPRYQETQYF TGTGCCAGCAGCTTAACTAGCGGGGGCCCGAGGTACCAAGAGACCCAGTACTTC
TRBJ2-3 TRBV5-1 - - CASSLGQVITDTQYF TGCGCCAGCAGCTTGGGGCAGGTGATCACAGATACGCAGTATTTT
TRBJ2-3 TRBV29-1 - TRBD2 CSVLLAGTTWTDTQYF TGCAGCGTCCTACTAGCGGGGACCACATGGACAGATACGCAGTATTTT
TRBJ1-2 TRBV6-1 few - CASSEGGNYGYTF TGTGCCAGCAGTGAGGGGGGAAACTATGGCTACACCTTC
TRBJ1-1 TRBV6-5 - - CASSLQGSMNTEAFF TGTGCCAGCAGTCTCCAGGGATCTATGAACACTGAAGCTTTCTTT
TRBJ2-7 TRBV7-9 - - CASSRASLLSYEQYF TGTGCCAGCAGTAGGGCTAGCCTACTCTCCTACGAGCAGTACTTC
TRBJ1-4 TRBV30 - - CAWSGGNEKLFF TGTGCCTGGAGTGGGGGGAATGAAAAACTGTTTTTT
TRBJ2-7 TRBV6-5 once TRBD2 CASKLRGASYEQYF TGTGCCAGCAAATTGCGGGGGGCGTCCTACGAGCAGTACTTC
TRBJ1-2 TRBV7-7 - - CASSNVTCRKTYGYTF TGTGCCAGCAGCAATGTTACTTGCCGAAAGACCTATGGCTACACCTTC
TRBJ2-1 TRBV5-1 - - CASSLVGQRNYNEQFF TGCGCCAGCAGCTTGGTAGGGCAGCGGAACTACAATGAGCAGTTCTTC
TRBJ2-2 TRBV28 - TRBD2 CASSRGSRDTGELFF TGTGCCAGCAGCCGCGGGAGTCGGGACACCGGGGAGCTGTTTTTT
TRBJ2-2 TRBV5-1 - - CASSHPGAGGELFF TGCGCCAGCAGCCACCCGGGGGCGGGCGGGGAGCTGTTTTTT
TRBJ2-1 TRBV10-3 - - CASAGTPTYNEQFF TGTGCCAGTGCCGGGACTCCTACCTACAATGAGCAGTTCTTC
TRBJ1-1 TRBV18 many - CASSPPGQSEAFF TGTGCCAGCTCACCACCAGGACAGTCGGAAGCTTTCTTT
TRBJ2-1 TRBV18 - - CASSPGRYNEQFF TGTGCCAGCTCACCTGGACGGTACAATGAGCAGTTCTTC
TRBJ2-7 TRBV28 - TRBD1 CASSSGGDEQYF TGTGCCAGCAGTTCAGGGGGCGACGAGCAGTACTTC
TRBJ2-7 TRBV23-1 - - CASSLPASDGRHYEQYF TGCGCCAGCAGTCTCCCAGCTTCGGACGGCCGACACTACGAGCAGTACTTC
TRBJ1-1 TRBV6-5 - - CASSYSPAKAFF TGTGCCAGCAGTTACTCGCCCGCGAAGGCTTTCTTT
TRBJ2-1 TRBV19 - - CATLGLVDNEQFF TGTGCCACCCTCGGGCTAGTAGACAATGAGCAGTTCTTC
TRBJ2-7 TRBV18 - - CASSPPSGRAYEQYF TGTGCCAGCTCACCACCTTCCGGAAGGGCCTACGAGCAGTACTTC
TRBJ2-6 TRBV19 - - CASLPGRYSGANVLTF TGTGCCAGTCTCCCGGGACGGTACTCTGGGGCCAACGTCCTGACTTTC
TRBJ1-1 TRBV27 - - CASSLGHPRGMNTEAFF TGTGCCAGCAGTTTAGGTCACCCGAGGGGCATGAACACTGAAGCTTTCTTT
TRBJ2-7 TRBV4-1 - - CASSQGLTVNYEQYF TGCGCCAGCAGCCAAGGACTAACGGTAAACTACGAGCAGTACTTC
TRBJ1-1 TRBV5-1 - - CASSLVQGKAFF TGCGCCAGCAGCTTGGTACAGGGAAAAGCTTTCTTT
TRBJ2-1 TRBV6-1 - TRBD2 CASSDPMAAGRYNEQFF TGTGCCAGCAGTGACCCAATGGCAGCGGGAAGGTACAATGAGCAGTTCTTC
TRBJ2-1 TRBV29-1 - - CSVILLSGSSYNEQFF TGCAGCGTAATCCTCCTAAGCGGAAGCTCCTACAATGAGCAGTTCTTC
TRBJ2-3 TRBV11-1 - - CASGRSTDTQYF TGTGCCAGCGGTCGTTCCACAGATACGCAGTATTTT
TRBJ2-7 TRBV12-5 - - CASGTRLRLGAYEQYF TGTGCTAGTGGTACAAGGCTTCGATTGGGGGCCTACGAGCAGTACTTC
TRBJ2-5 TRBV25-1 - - CASSDSGSQETQYF TGTGCCAGCAGTGATTCAGGGTCGCAAGAGACCCAGTACTTC
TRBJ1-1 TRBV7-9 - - CASSLEGNTEAFF TGTGCCAGCAGCCTTGAGGGGAACACTGAAGCTTTCTTT